This T cell receptor (beta chain) was observed in a study of blood T cell repertoires in COVID-19. Study-wide background: There were acute and convalescent COVID-19 samples, and they came from the United States, Italy and Spain.

This CDR3 has 16 amino acids. The germline CDR1 and CDR2 sequences are SGHDN and FVKESK. The V and J ends lost 1 base and 7 bases, in that order; junction bases with no gene match: 9. Authors' data handling: Reference gene primer amplification gave estimated nucleated cell counts. Profiled with immunoSEQ multiplex PCR; TCRdb holds only in-frame clones, not every one. V and J calls and clone size are as listed in that table; D and trimming were resolved from the DNA. The data hold around 150,000 clones, with approximately 91% observed a single time. The rearrangement uses TRBV14 and TRBJ2-3; 9 bases are shared with TRBD1. The sequence was collected from a man younger than 35 with acute or convalescent COVID-19. The sample was peripheral blood. CDR3 protein: CASSQVRGQGMYTQYF. DNA of the CDR3: TGTGCCAGCAGCCAAGTCAGGGGACAGGGCATGTATACGCAGTATTTT.